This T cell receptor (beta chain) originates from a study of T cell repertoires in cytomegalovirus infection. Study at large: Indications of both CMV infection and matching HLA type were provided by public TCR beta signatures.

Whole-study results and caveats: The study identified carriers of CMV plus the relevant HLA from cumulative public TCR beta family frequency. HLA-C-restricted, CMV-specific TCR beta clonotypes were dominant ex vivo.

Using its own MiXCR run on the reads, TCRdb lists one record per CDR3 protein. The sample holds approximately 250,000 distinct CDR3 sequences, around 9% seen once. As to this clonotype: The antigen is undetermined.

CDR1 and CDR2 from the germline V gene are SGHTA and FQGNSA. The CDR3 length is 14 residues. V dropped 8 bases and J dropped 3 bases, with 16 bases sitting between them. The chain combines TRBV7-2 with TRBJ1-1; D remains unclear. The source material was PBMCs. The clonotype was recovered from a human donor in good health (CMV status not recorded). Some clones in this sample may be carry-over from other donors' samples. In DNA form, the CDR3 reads TGTGCCAGCGAGCGGGCCCCTGGGTACACTGAAGCTTTCTTT. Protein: CASERAPGYTEAFF.